This passage covers 25 T cell receptor beta chains from one sample sequenced in a study of memory CD4+ T cells and cytomegalovirus serostatus. Assay: immunoSEQ multiplex PCR; the TCRdb copy retains only in-frame clones and omits some. The sample shows about 57,000 clones, less than 80% of them seen only once. The sort gate was single viable CD3+CD4+CD8-CD45RO+ cells for memory CD4+ T cells. The sequencing input was memory CD4+ T cells from blood. Source of these receptors: an adult in good health and CMV-seronegative.

V gene TRBV27 combines with J gene TRBJ1-1; 7 nucleotides agree with TRBD1. The CDR3 is 13 residues long. Germline trimming cut 5 bases from V and 5 bases from J; bases unmatched to any gene: 5. The germline gives CDR1 MNHEY, CDR2 SMNVEV (reference sequence). CDR3 in DNA: TGTGCCAGCAGTCTACAGGGGAGGACTGAAGCTTTCTTT. It encodes CASSLQGRTEAFF.

V is TRBV6-6 and J is TRBJ1-2, with D possibly TRBD1 on 5 matching bases. The CDR3 has 15 residues. V shed 5 bases and J shed 5 bases, with 18 bases lying between them. Germline V gene data show CDR1 as MNHNY and CDR2 as SVGAGI (reference sequence). The CDR3 loop reads CASSTGTLYQYGYTF. The CDR3 DNA reads as TGTGCCAGCAGTACCGGGACCTTATATCAATATGGCTACACCTTC.

This chain links TRBV28 with TRBJ1-4; D ambiguous. The V end lost 7 bases, the J end lost 6 bases, and 6 bases lay between the germline ends. The CDR3 is 11 residues long. Germline assignment: CDR1 MDHEN and CDR2 SYDVKM. In DNA, the CDR3 is TGTGCCAGCACCTTTGATGAAAAACTGTTTTTT. This codes for CASTFDEKLFF.

The chain has TRBV5-8 and TRBJ2-4, with D possibly matching TRBD1 (7 bases). This CDR3 comprises 14 residues. Per germline, CDR1 SGHTS and CDR2 YDEGEE. The V end was cut by 4 bases, the J end by 6 bases, with 14 bases between. The CDR3 nucleotides read TGTGCCAGCAGCCTCAGGGGGGCAAGAAACATTCAGTACTTC. This encodes CASSLRGARNIQYF. Variable domain in full (rest from reference TRBV5-8 and TRBJ2-4): EAGVTQSPTHLIKTRGQQATLRCSPISGHTSVYWYQQALGLGLQFLLWYDEGEERNRGNFPPRFSGRQFPNYSSELNVNALELEDSALYLCASSLRGARNIQYFGAGTRLSVL.

This clone came up once. This chain joins TRBV25-1 and TRBJ2-1, with D maybe TRBD1 (6 bases). The V and J ends lost 5 bases and 2 bases respectively, with 13 bases between them. CDR1 and CDR2 (germline): MGHDK, SYGVNS. The CDR3 is 15 residues long. The CDR3 loop is CASSLDRQTYNEQFF. In nucleotides, the CDR3 is TGTGCCAGCAGTCTGGACAGACAGACCTACAATGAGCAGTTCTTC.

The CDR3 sequence: CASSLQKNTEAFF. CDR3 bases: TGTGCCAGTAGTTTGCAGAAGAACACTGAAGCTTTCTTT. The V gene is TRBV19, the J gene TRBJ1-1; no clear D. With 5 bases removed from V and 1 base from J, the gap between germline ends came to 8 bases. The CDR3 contains 13 residues. Germline V gene data show CDR1 as LNHDA and CDR2 as SQIVND (reference sequence). The variable domain in full, with the rest retrieved from reference TRBV19 and TRBJ1-1, is DGGITQSPKYLFRKEGQNVTLSCEQNLNHDAMYWYRQDPGQGLRLIYYSQIVNDFQKGDIAEGYSVSREKKESFPLTVTSAQKNPTAFYLCASSLQKNTEAFFGQGTRLTVV.

This sequence joins TRBV9 and TRBJ1-3; no reliable D call. With 4 bases removed from V and 0 bases from J, the gap between germline ends came to 8 bases. CDR1 and CDR2 from the germline V gene are SGDLS and YYNGEE. The CDR3 runs 14 residues. The CDR3 DNA reads as TGTGCCAGCAGCCCGACGTTCTCTGGAAACACCATATATTTT. The encoded protein is CASSPTFSGNTIYF.

The genes are TRBV18 and TRBJ1-1; unclear D gene. The germline gives CDR1 KGHSH, CDR2 LQKENI. Trimming cost V 2 bases and J 5 bases, with 12 bases left between them. The CDR3 spans 14 residues. The CDR3 here is CASSPNPGPTEAFF. The CDR3 coding sequence is TGTGCCAGCTCACCAAATCCGGGTCCGACTGAAGCTTTCTTT.

The chain couples TRBV15 to TRBJ2-5, with 11 bases aligning to TRBD2. J was trimmed by 10 bases and V by 4 bases; bases with no gene match: 5. This CDR3 contains 13 residues. Germline assignment: CDR1 LNHNV and CDR2 YYDKDF (reference sequence). The CDR3 region has the DNA TGTGCCACCAGCACCTTACTAGCGGGGGACCAGTACTTC. Amino acids: CATSTLLAGDQYF.

The chain joins TRBV9 to TRBJ2-5; D may correspond to TRBD1 or TRBD2 (5 bases each). The CDR3 covers 15 residues. Germline V gene data show CDR1 as SGDLS and CDR2 as YYNGEE. The germline V and J ends were trimmed by 4 bases and 4 bases, with 17 bases remaining between them. The CDR3 bases are TGTGCCAGCAGCCTCCGGGACGCGTTCGGAGAGACCCAGTACTTC. Amino acids: CASSLRDAFGETQYF.

The chain carries TRBV4-1 and TRBJ2-5; 11 nucleotides agree with TRBD2. V lost 10 bases and J lost 4; bases outside the gene matches: 11. The CDR3 totals 15 residues. Germline values: CDR1 MGHRA, CDR2 YSYEKL. CDR3 amino acids: CATSSVSGRGETQYF. Written as DNA, the CDR3 is TGCGCCACCTCGTCGGTTAGCGGGAGGGGAGAGACCCAGTACTTC.

The V and J genes are TRBV6-1 and TRBJ1-6; D unclear. This CDR3 comprises 13 residues. From germline, CDR1 is MNHNS and CDR2 SASEGT. The V and J ends lost 0 bases and 13 bases respectively, with 10 bases between them. CDR3: CASSEAFEPPLHF. CDR3 coding DNA: TGTGCCAGCAGTGAAGCTTTCGAGCCGCCCCTCCACTTT.

The genes are TRBV6-5 and TRBJ1-1, with 7 bases matching TRBD1. CDR1 MNHEY and CDR2 SVGAGI come from the germline V gene. Trimming took 4 bases from V and 10 from J; bases not matched to a gene: 9. This CDR3 region has 13 residues. CDR3: CASSSNRGGGAFF. CDR3 coding DNA: TGTGCCAGCAGTTCCAACAGGGGCGGTGGAGCTTTCTTT.

This clone was seen many times. This sequence joins TRBV28 and TRBJ2-2; D is unresolved. Germline values: CDR1 MDHEN, CDR2 SYDVKM. Trimming shortened V by 11 bases and J by 2 bases, and 15 bases separated the two germline ends. The CDR3 totals 14 residues. The DNA of the CDR3 is TGTGCCTCCTTGAACCCTTCCAACACCGGGGAGCTGTTTTTT. Protein product: CASLNPSNTGELFF.

This clone was picked up one time. The V gene is TRBV19, the J gene TRBJ2-7; D gene uncertain. This CDR3 has 14 amino acids. Trimming left V 4 bases short and J 0 bases short, with 10 bases between. Germline V gene data show CDR1 as LNHDA and CDR2 as SQIVND (reference sequence). The CDR3 DNA reads as TGTGCCAGTAGTACGGCGTACAGCTCCTACGAGCAGTACTTC. Its translation: CASSTAYSSYEQYF. Looking up the rest from reference TRBV19 and TRBJ2-7 gives the full variable domain: DGGITQSPKYLFRKEGQNVTLSCEQNLNHDAMYWYRQDPGQGLRLIYYSQIVNDFQKGDIAEGYSVSREKKESFPLTVTSAQKNPTAFYLCASSTAYSSYEQYFGPGTRLTVT.

This clone was picked up a small number of times. Other DNA sequences in the sample encode the same CDR3. This chain joins TRBV11-2 and TRBJ2-7; D is uncertain. Germline CDR1 and CDR2: SGHAT and FQNNGV. This CDR3 spans 13 amino acids. Between the trimmed V and J ends, which lost 0 bases and 0 bases, there was a span of 3 bases. The CDR3 sequence is CASSLDSSYEQYF. CDR3 nucleotide sequence: TGTGCCAGCAGCTTAGACAGCTCCTACGAGCAGTACTTC.

This rearrangement joins TRBV7-9 to TRBJ2-7; D is possibly TRBD1 (7 bases). The CDR3 runs 15 residues. Germline V gene lookup returns CDR1 SEHNR and CDR2 FQNEAQ (reference sequence). V was shortened by 2 bases and J by 5 bases, with 16 bases between the two germline ends. In DNA form, the CDR3 reads TGTGCCAGCAGCTTATTCACCGGAGGGGGCCACGAGCAGTACTTC. Protein: CASSLFTGGGHEQYF.

This chain links TRBV2 with TRBJ1-2; D might be TRBD1 (5 bases). This CDR3 comprises 13 residues. Germline CDR1 and CDR2: SNHLY and FYNNEI. Trimming shortened V by 2 bases and J by 8 bases, and 12 bases separated the two germline ends. Here the CDR3 DNA reads TGTGCCAGCAGTGAACGCAGGGAGGAGGGCTACACCTTC. This gives the protein CASSERREEGYTF.

This clone has just one count. This chain connects TRBV6-5 to TRBJ2-1; 15 bases are shared with TRBD2. Germline loops: CDR1 MNHEY, CDR2 SVGAGI. Trimming removed 7 bases from V and 8 bases from J; junction bases left unmatched: 6. This CDR3 is built from 15 residues. Here the CDR3 reads CASTPGTSGRYEQFF. CDR3 coding DNA: TGTGCCAGCACCCCCGGGACTAGCGGGAGGTATGAGCAGTTCTTC.

The chain carries TRBV19 and TRBJ2-1; TRBD1 or TRBD2 may be the D gene (5 bases each). Trimming removed 11 bases from V and 5 bases from J, with 16 bases in between. This CDR3 comprises 13 residues. Germline V gives CDR1 LNHDA, CDR2 SQIVND (reference sequence). CDR3 loop: CAAGPRGHNEQFF. The CDR3 nucleotides are TGTGCCGCAGGGCCGCGCGGGCACAATGAGCAGTTCTTC.

V and J are TRBV7-9 and TRBJ2-7; D is perhaps TRBD2 (5 bases). Germline V gene lookup returns CDR1 SEHNR and CDR2 FQNEAQ (reference sequence). CDR3 length: 15 amino acids. V was clipped by 1 base and J by 4 bases, with 14 bases between them. CDR3 protein: CASSLGGSEGYEQYF. CDR3 bases: TGTGCCAGCAGCTTAGGTGGGAGTGAGGGATACGAGCAGTACTTC.

This chain uses TRBV5-6 with TRBJ1-2, with D perhaps matching TRBD1 (6 bases). Trimming took 5 bases from V and 8 from J, leaving 25 bases between them. This CDR3 region has 16 residues. Germline CDR1 and CDR2: SGHDT and YYEEEE. CDR3 DNA: TGTGCCAGCAGATTCCGACAGGACAGCCCCGGGTGGGGCTACACCTTC. Residues: CASRFRQDSPGWGYTF.

The chain joins TRBV27 to TRBJ1-2; weak D call: TRBD1 (5 bases). The germline CDR1 and CDR2 sequences are MNHEY and SMNVEV (reference sequence). The CDR3 runs to 12 residues. The V gene lost 6 bases and the J gene lost 8 bases, with 13 bases spanning the gap. The CDR3 bases are TGTGCCAGCAGGCCAGCCGGGGGGGGCTACACCTTC. Amino acids: CASRPAGGGYTF.

This chain joins TRBV2 and TRBJ1-5; D is unclear. V lost 11 bases, J lost 3 bases, and 17 bases lay in between. CDR3 length: 14 amino acids. Germline values: CDR1 SNHLY, CDR2 FYNNEI. CDR3 sequence (DNA): TGTGCCGCCGCCCGTTCAGCCTCCAATCAGCCCCAGCATTTT. It encodes CAAARSASNQPQHF.

The rearrangement uses TRBV19 and TRBJ2-1, with 12 bases aligning to TRBD2. CDR3 length equals 18 residues. CDR1 LNHDA and CDR2 SQIVND come from the germline V gene (reference sequence). Trimming at V came to 5 bases and at J to 0 bases, leaving 8 bases not matched to a gene. CDR3 sequence reads: CASSQTSGGYSSYNEQFF. The CDR3, as DNA: TGTGCCAGTAGTCAGACTAGCGGGGGTTATAGCTCCTACAATGAGCAGTTCTTC.